The rows below give T cell receptor beta chains drawn from one sample of a study of T cells in Graves' hyperthyroidism and ophthalmopathy. TCRdb called the multiplex PCR reads again in MiXCR, with one record for every CDR3 protein. Among about 640,000 distinct CDR3 sequences listed, roughly 15% were seen once. Sequencing input: blood. The receptors were sampled from a woman between 50 and 59 years old with Graves' ophthalmopathy. The CDR3 runs from the conserved cysteine through the conserved F or W. A D gene is named only where the DNA matches it firmly. Size is stated for part of the rows, as once, few or many counts, or as a class when the clone is expanded.

NA | TRBJ2-1 | TRBV5-1 | TRBD2 | CASSKGTSGRGPYNEQFF | TGCGCCAGCAGCAAGGGGACTAGCGGGAGAGGCCCCTACAATGAGCAGTTCTTC
NA | TRBJ2-1 | TRBV6-1 | TRBD2 | CASSFGTSGGNEQFF | TGTGCCAGCAGCTTCGGGACTAGCGGGGGCAATGAGCAGTTCTTC
NA | TRBJ2-3 | TRBV9 | NA | CASSVTSLDTDTQYF | TGTGCCAGCAGCGTCACTAGCCTTGACACAGATACGCAGTATTTT
NA | TRBJ1-6 | TRBV19 | TRBD1 | CASSETGRLRNSPLHF | TGTGCCAGTAGTGAGACAGGGAGGCTTCGTAATTCACCCCTCCACTTT
few | TRBJ2-2 | TRBV9 | TRBD1 | CASSVEGARGELFF | TGTGCCAGCAGCGTAGAGGGGGCGCGAGGGGAGCTGTTTTTT
few | TRBJ1-6 | TRBV27 | NA | CASSLSRGSPLHF | TGTGCCAGCAGTTTATCGAGAGGATCACCCCTCCACTTT
many | TRBJ2-4 | TRBV20-1 | TRBD2 | CSAFGLAGGAKNIQYF | TGCAGTGCTTTTGGACTAGCGGGCGGAGCCAAAAACATTCAGTACTTC
NA | TRBJ1-3 | TRBV9 | TRBD1 | CASSVGTAGNTIYF | TGTGCCAGCAGCGTCGGGACAGCTGGAAACACCATATATTTT
NA | TRBJ2-1 | TRBV24-1 | TRBD1 | CATGVRGPGEQFF | TGTGCCACCGGAGTCAGGGGGCCTGGTGAGCAGTTCTTC
many | TRBJ1-2 | TRBV6-1 | NA | CASSPPRTQNHDFYGYTF | TGTGCCAGCAGTCCCCCGAGGACCCAAAACCATGACTTCTATGGCTACACCTTC
many | TRBJ1-1 | TRBV14 | TRBD1 | CASSPDRGMNTEAFF | TGTGCCAGCAGCCCGGACAGGGGTATGAACACTGAAGCTTTCTTT
many | TRBJ2-7 | TRBV7-9 | NA | CASSLGQKLIYEQYF | TGTGCCAGCAGCTTAGGCCAGAAACTAATCTACGAGCAGTACTTC
NA | TRBJ1-4 | TRBV5-5 | TRBD1 | CASSSKYRDRVVNEKLFF | TGTGCCAGCAGCTCCAAATACCGGGACAGGGTAGTCAATGAAAAACTGTTTTTT
many | TRBJ2-7 | TRBV3-1 | TRBD2 | CASSPPGGSGSYEQYF | TGTGCCAGCAGCCCCCCGGGGGGTAGCGGCTCCTACGAGCAGTACTTC
NA | TRBJ2-5 | TRBV14 | NA | CASSRWRGGRETQYF | TGTGCCAGCAGCCGCTGGAGGGGAGGTCGAGAGACCCAGTACTTC
NA | TRBJ2-3 | TRBV4-3 | TRBD2 | CASSQHRPGLNTDTQYF | TGCGCCAGCAGCCAACATCGACCGGGACTAAACACAGATACGCAGTATTTT
NA | TRBJ1-5 | TRBV15 | NA | CATSDGGGQPQHF | TGTGCCACCAGCGACGGTGGGGGTCAGCCCCAGCATTTT
few | TRBJ2-2 | TRBV7-3 | TRBD2 | CASKLAALGGELFF | TGTGCCAGCAAGCTAGCGGCCCTCGGCGGGGAGCTGTTTTTT
NA | TRBJ1-2 | TRBV19 | NA | CASLLGGANYGYTF | TGTGCCAGTCTCCTAGGGGGAGCTAACTATGGCTACACCTTC
NA | TRBJ1-1 | TRBV29-1 | NA | CSVEFLGSEWAEAFF | TGCAGCGTTGAATTTCTGGGCAGCGAATGGGCTGAAGCTTTCTTT
many | TRBJ2-3 | TRBV9 | NA | CASSFSSRGIDTQYF | TGTGCCAGCAGCTTTAGCTCCCGCGGGATAGATACGCAGTATTTT
many | TRBJ2-7 | TRBV6-2/TRBV6-3 | NA | CASSYFGQSYEQYF | TGTGCCAGCAGTTACTTCGGACAGAGCTACGAGCAGTACTTC
many | TRBJ2-3 | TRBV27 | TRBD1 | CASHPGQTDTQYF | TGTGCCAGCCACCCGGGACAGACTGATACGCAGTATTTT
NA | TRBJ2-1 | TRBV19 | TRBD2 | CASSKRSGRAPHEQFF | TGTGCCAGTAGCAAAAGAAGCGGGAGGGCTCCCCATGAGCAGTTCTTC
many | TRBJ2-7 | TRBV10-3 | TRBD2 | CAISVAGDPYEQYF | TGTGCCATCAGTGTAGCGGGAGACCCCTACGAGCAGTACTTC
many | TRBJ1-4 | TRBV7-2 | NA | CASSPQGSRSEKLFF | TGTGCCAGCAGTCCACAGGGATCCCGATCCGAAAAACTGTTTTTT
few | TRBJ2-5 | TRBV29-1 | NA | CSVEGDRVNQETQYF | TGCAGCGTTGAAGGAGATAGGGTGAACCAAGAGACCCAGTACTTC
NA | TRBJ2-3 | TRBV10-3 | NA | CAISVGGSTDTQYF | TGTGCCATCAGTGTCGGCGGTAGCACAGATACGCAGTATTTT
many | TRBJ2-5 | TRBV28 | TRBD1 | CASSLVRLWTGVGETQYF | TGTGCCAGCAGTTTAGTGCGTTTATGGACAGGAGTCGGAGAGACCCAGTACTTC
few | TRBJ2-1 | TRBV20-1 | NA | CSARGRRTIRSYNEQFF | TGCAGTGCTAGAGGCCGGAGGACTATCCGCTCCTACAATGAGCAGTTCTTC
NA | TRBJ2-5 | TRBV6-1 | NA | CASSEQWGKQKTQYF | TGTGCCAGCAGTGAACAGTGGGGGAAACAAAAGACCCAGTACTTC
many | TRBJ1-4 | TRBV9 | NA | CASSVGQRNEKLFF | TGTGCCAGCAGCGTCGGACAGAGGAATGAAAAACTGTTTTTT
many | TRBJ2-6 | TRBV20-1 | TRBD1 | CSAIPQGAGANVLTF | TGCAGTGCTATCCCTCAGGGGGCTGGGGCCAACGTCCTGACTTTC
many | TRBJ2-5 | TRBV7-8 | NA | CASSLGRRTGETQYF | TGTGCCAGCAGCTTAGGGAGGAGAACGGGAGAGACCCAGTACTTC
many | TRBJ2-7 | TRBV12-3/TRBV12-4 | NA | CASSYLPGRPYEQYF | TGTGCCAGCAGTTATCTGCCAGGAAGGCCTTACGAGCAGTACTTC
many | TRBJ2-2 | TRBV28 | TRBD2 | CASISAGLSTGELFF | TGTGCCAGCATTTCCGCGGGACTATCTACCGGGGAGCTGTTTTTT
many | TRBJ1-1 | TRBV5-1 | NA | CASSLQSPTEAFF | TGCGCCAGCAGCTTGCAGTCGCCCACTGAAGCTTTCTTT
NA | TRBJ2-7 | TRBV27 | TRBD2 | CASSLASGRTTYEQYF | TGTGCCAGCAGTTTGGCTAGCGGGAGGACAACCTACGAGCAGTACTTC
few | TRBJ2-3 | TRBV9 | TRBD1 | CASSGRDSSTDTQYF | TGTGCCAGCAGCGGAAGGGACAGTAGCACAGATACGCAGTATTTT
few | TRBJ2-1 | TRBV28 | NA | CASSHIGNEQFF | TGTGCCAGCAGCCACATCGGGAATGAGCAGTTCTTC
many | TRBJ1-2 | TRBV12-3/TRBV12-4 | NA | CASSQGRDYYGYTF | TGTGCCAGCTCTCAAGGGCGGGACTACTATGGCTACACCTTC
NA | TRBJ2-3 | TRBV7-6 | TRBD2 | CASSPLYPGLAGGRTDTQYF | TGTGCCAGCAGCCCACTATATCCGGGACTAGCGGGAGGAAGAACAGATACGCAGTATTTT
NA | TRBJ2-5 | TRBV28 | TRBD1 | CASSRDRDQETQYF | TGTGCCAGCAGTAGGGACAGGGATCAAGAGACCCAGTACTTC
NA | TRBJ2-7 | TRBV28 | NA | CASSLGPRTYEQYF | TGTGCCAGCAGTTTGGGACCCCGAACCTACGAGCAGTACTTC
many | TRBJ2-5 | TRBV13 | NA | CASSFSGARETQYF | TGTGCCAGCAGCTTCTCGGGAGCTCGAGAGACCCAGTACTTC
many | TRBJ1-6 | TRBV11-2 | TRBD1 | CASSLVGGGHGSYNSPLHF | TGTGCCAGCAGCTTAGTGGGAGGGGGCCACGGCTCCTATAATTCACCCCTCCACTTT
NA | TRBJ1-5 | TRBV19 | NA | CASSTVGAYQPQHF | TGTGCCAGTAGTACGGTGGGGGCCTATCAGCCCCAGCATTTT
many | TRBJ2-1 | TRBV7-2 | NA | CASSLGTVTYNEQFF | TGTGCCAGCAGCTTAGGGACAGTCACCTACAATGAGCAGTTCTTC
few | TRBJ2-7 | TRBV24-1 | TRBD1 | CATSDWGRTGAYEQYF | TGTGCCACCAGTGATTGGGGACGGACAGGAGCCTACGAGCAGTACTTC
many | TRBJ2-3 | TRBV28 | TRBD2 | CASSLIAGLNTDTQYF | TGTGCCAGCAGCCTGATAGCGGGATTAAACACAGATACGCAGTATTTT
many | TRBJ1-5 | TRBV7-8 | NA | CASTLEGHSNQPQHF | TGTGCCAGCACCCTCGAGGGACATAGCAATCAGCCCCAGCATTTT
few | TRBJ2-1 | TRBV19 | TRBD2 | CASSIRLAGGPTNEQFF | TGTGCCAGTAGTATCAGACTAGCGGGAGGGCCTACGAATGAGCAGTTCTTC
many | TRBJ2-1 | TRBV4-3 | NA | CASSQDYYNEQFF | TGCGCCAGCAGCCAAGACTACTACAATGAGCAGTTCTTC
many | TRBJ1-5 | TRBV12-3/TRBV12-4 | TRBD1 | CASTRTGGWDQPQHF | TGTGCCAGCACCCGGACAGGAGGTTGGGATCAGCCCCAGCATTTT
NA | TRBJ2-1 | TRBV24-1 | NA | CATSAYRDEQFF | TGTGCCACCAGTGCGTATAGGGATGAGCAGTTCTTC
NA | TRBJ1-2 | TRBV30 | NA | CAWKVGTLVNYGYTF | TGTGCCTGGAAAGTCGGGACACTCGTTAACTATGGCTACACCTTC
NA | TRBJ2-1 | TRBV19 | TRBD2 | CASSGGSGGINEQFF | TGTGCCAGTAGTGGTGGGTCGGGAGGCATCAATGAGCAGTTCTTC